Presented here are 32 T cell receptor beta chains from one specimen sequenced in a study of cytomegalovirus exposure and HLA in healthy donors. The data were produced by immunoSEQ multiplex PCR, yet TCRdb's version contains in-frame clones alone and is incomplete. The table records nearly 80,000 clones, over 85% of them present only once. The sample comprised PBMCs. These receptors all come from a woman aged 30 to 39 in good health and CMV-seronegative.

The chain joins TRBV19 to TRBJ2-1, with unresolved D. The CDR3 consists of 13 residues. Trimming took off 7 bases at V and 7 bases at J, with 14 bases between the two ends. CDR1 and CDR2 from the germline V gene are LNHDA and SQIVND (reference sequence). The CDR3 sequence is CASTLPPGNEQFF. CDR3 DNA sequence: TGTGCCAGTACCCTACCACCCGGGAATGAGCAGTTCTTC.

This chain joins TRBV30 and TRBJ2-3; D gene unclear. Germline V gene sequence: CDR1 GTSNPN, CDR2 SVGIG (reference sequence). The CDR3 runs 12 residues. V was cut by 0 bases and J by 3 bases, with 4 bases left in between. CDR3 residues: CAWSVQTDTQYF. The CDR3 DNA follows: TGTGCCTGGAGTGTACAAACAGATACGCAGTATTTT.

The chain couples TRBV10-3 to TRBJ1-5; 8 bases map to TRBD1. V shed 4 bases, J shed 6 bases, and the junction held 8 bases outside the gene matches. This CDR3 has 15 residues. Looked up from germline, CDR1 is ENHRY and CDR2 is SYGVKD. CDR3 nucleotides: TGTGCCATCAGTGCAGGACAGGGTATGGGTCAGCCCCAGCATTTT. Translated, it gives CAISAGQGMGQPQHF.

The chain has TRBV11-2 and TRBJ2-7; tentative D call: TRBD2 (6 bases). Germline-derived CDR1 and CDR2 are SGHAT and FQNNGV. The V end was cut by 0 bases, the J end by 1 base, with 10 bases between. This CDR3 is built from 15 residues. Here the CDR3 DNA reads TGTGCCAGCAGCTTAGAGGCTAGCGCATCCTACGAGCAGTACTTC. This sequence encodes CASSLEASASYEQYF.

The CDR3 sequence: CASSLGGGHRETQYF. For the CDR3, the DNA is TGTGCCAGCAGCTTAGGCGGGGGGCACCGGGAGACCCAGTACTTC. The chain is built from TRBV7-2 and TRBJ2-5; 8 nucleotides align to TRBD2. The CDR3 is 15 amino acids. Germline lookup yields CDR1 SGHTA and CDR2 FQGNSA. V gave up 1 base and J gave up 5 bases; unmatched junction bases: 6.

This clone has only one observation. This chain links TRBV5-1 with TRBJ2-2; 11 bases line up with TRBD2. The length of the CDR3 is 15 residues. Germline V gene data show CDR1 as SGHRS and CDR2 as YFSETQ. After removal of 0 bases from V and 6 bases from J, the junction contained 1 base not matched to a gene. As DNA, the CDR3 is TGCGCCAGCAGCTTGGATAGCGGGGGGGCCGGGGAGCTGTTTTTT. This codes for CASSLDSGGAGELFF.

J is TRBJ2-5 and V is TRBV6-6; perhaps TRBD2 as D (6 bases). The V and J ends lost 6 bases and 7 bases respectively, with 21 bases between them. Germline V gene sequence: CDR1 MNHNY, CDR2 SVGAGI (reference sequence). This CDR3 contains 15 residues. CDR3: CASRRNRDLEGTQYF. The DNA of the CDR3 is TGTGCCAGCAGACGAAACCGGGACTTAGAGGGGACCCAGTACTTC.

The gene calls are TRBV7-9 and TRBJ1-4; 7 bases are shared with TRBD1. This CDR3 is 15 amino acids long. CDR1 SEHNR and CDR2 FQNEAQ come from the germline V gene (reference sequence). The V segment lost 4 bases and the J segment 2 bases; nucleotides outside the gene matches: 4. CDR3 region: CASSSPGGTNEKLFF. The CDR3 DNA is TGTGCCAGCAGCTCCCCAGGGGGTACTAATGAAAAACTGTTTTTT.

V usage is TRBV7-7 and J usage is TRBJ1-4; TRBD1 is a possible D gene (6 bases). Trimming took off 5 bases at V and 0 bases at J, with 13 bases between the two ends. The CDR3 has 16 amino acids. The germline CDR1 and CDR2 sequences are SSHAT and FNYEAQ (reference sequence). CDR3 coding DNA: TGTGCCAGCAGCCATACCGGACAGCCAACTAATGAAAAACTGTTTTTT. This codes for CASSHTGQPTNEKLFF.

The chain uses TRBV29-1 and TRBJ2-7; 9 nucleotides line up with TRBD1. After removal of 4 bases from V and 6 bases from J, the junction contained 16 bases not matched to a gene. Germline V gene sequence: CDR1 SQVTM, CDR2 ANQGSEA. This CDR3 is 16 amino acids long. Here the CDR3 reads CSVGGLPGQGLSEQYF. The CDR3 bases are TGCAGCGTTGGAGGGTTACCGGGACAGGGTCTCAGCGAGCAGTACTTC.

The chain employs TRBV6-1 and TRBJ2-7; D gene unclear. This CDR3 has 14 residues. Germline CDR1 reads MNHNS; CDR2 reads SASEGT. V lost 6 bases and J lost 6, with 18 bases in between. The CDR3 sequence: CASRADNQNGEQYF. The CDR3 DNA follows: TGTGCCAGCAGAGCCGACAACCAAAACGGCGAGCAGTACTTC.

This sequence joins TRBV5-1 and TRBJ1-3; 7 nucleotides agree with TRBD1. The ends lost 2 bases at V and 4 bases at J; junction bases unmatched: 9. Germline CDR1 and CDR2: SGHRS and YFSETQ. The CDR3 has 16 residues. In DNA form, the CDR3 reads TGCGCCAGCAGCTTTGGCGACAGGGAATTCGGAAACACCATATATTTT. It translates to CASSFGDREFGNTIYF.

In DNA form, the CDR3 reads TGTGCCAGCTCAAGGGACAGGAAGAACACTGAAGCTTTCTTT. Amino acids: CASSRDRKNTEAFF. The chain couples TRBV18 to TRBJ1-1, with TRBD1 matching over 8 bases. CDR3 length: 14 amino acids. CDR1 and CDR2 from the germline V gene are KGHSH and LQKENI. With 5 bases clipped from V and 1 base from J, the junction kept 3 bases outside the gene matches.

The J gene is TRBJ2-2, the V gene TRBV7-9, with a possible D match to TRBD2 (5 bases). The germline gives CDR1 SEHNR, CDR2 FQNEAQ (reference sequence). This CDR3 spans 14 amino acids. Deletions cut 3 bases from V and 5 bases from J, with 10 bases between. The CDR3 loop reads CASSFRSGTGELFF. CDR3 in DNA: TGTGCCAGCAGCTTTAGGTCGGGGACCGGGGAGCTGTTTTTT.

V and J are TRBV29-1 and TRBJ2-1; 7 bases are a match to TRBD1. Trimming took 1 base from V and 3 from J; bases not matched to a gene: 0. The CDR3 totals 13 residues. The V gene's germline CDR1 is SQVTM and CDR2 ANQGSEA. The CDR3 nucleotides are TGCAGCGTTGAAGGGGACAGCTACAATGAGCAGTTCTTC. Its protein is CSVEGDSYNEQFF.

CDR3 DNA: TGTGCCAGCAGTTACCCAGTGGGACAGGGAAACGAGCAGTACTTC. It specifies CASSYPVGQGNEQYF. The chain carries TRBV6-5 and TRBJ2-7; 9 nucleotides match TRBD1. The V gene's germline CDR1 is MNHEY and CDR2 SVGAGI. The CDR3 is 15 amino acids. After removal of 2 bases from V and 5 bases from J, the junction contained 7 bases not matched to a gene.

The chain is built from TRBV30 and TRBJ2-7, with D possibly matching TRBD1 (6 bases). The CDR3 has 13 amino acids. Germline V gives CDR1 GTSNPN, CDR2 SVGIG (reference sequence). V gave up 1 base and J gave up 2 bases, with 9 bases separating them. The CDR3 reads CAWSGWTAYEQYF. CDR3 sequence (DNA): TGTGCCTGGAGTGGATGGACAGCCTACGAGCAGTACTTC.

The chain employs TRBV10-3 and TRBJ2-2, with D possibly TRBD1 on 6 matching bases. The CDR3 is 14 residues long. V lost 10 bases, J lost 0 bases, and 12 bases lay in between. Germline-derived CDR1 and CDR2 are ENHRY and SYGVKD. The CDR3 DNA reads as TGTGCCACAAGGACAGACGCGAACACCGGGGAGCTGTTTTTT. It translates to CATRTDANTGELFF.

This chain connects TRBV28 to TRBJ2-5; D is perhaps TRBD1 (6 bases). The CDR3 sequence is 15 residues long. The germline CDR1 and CDR2 sequences are MDHEN and SYDVKM. V lost 6 bases, J lost 2 bases, and 16 bases lay in between. The CDR3 nucleotides are TGTGCCAGCAGCAAAGGCCCGGGACAACAAGAGACCCAGTACTTC. Its translation is CASSKGPGQQETQYF.

This rearrangement joins TRBV27 to TRBJ1-1; 8 nucleotides line up with TRBD1. With V trimmed by 3 bases and J by 13 bases, 10 bases remained unmatched. Germline CDR1 MNHEY, CDR2 SMNVEV (reference sequence). The CDR3 length is 13 residues. For the CDR3, the DNA is TGTGCCAGCAGTTTCTCCGGGACAGGTTTAGGTTTCTTT. This sequence encodes CASSFSGTGLGFF.

V gene TRBV14 combines with J gene TRBJ2-2, with a weak D call TRBD1 (5 bases). This CDR3 spans 17 amino acids. V lost 5 bases, J lost 4 bases, and 20 bases lay in between. Per the germline V gene, CDR1 is SGHDN and CDR2 is FVKESK. The CDR3 loop reads CASSSRQGSGSTGELFF. CDR3 DNA sequence: TGTGCCAGCAGCTCGCGGCAGGGTTCAGGTAGCACCGGGGAGCTGTTTTTT.

The chain uses TRBV30 and TRBJ1-4; TRBD1 might be the D (6 bases). Germline CDR1 GTSNPN, CDR2 SVGIG (reference sequence). This CDR3 has 13 residues. Between the trimmed V and J ends, which lost 4 bases and 3 bases, there was a span of 9 bases. CDR3 region: CAWTWGPNEKLFF. As DNA, the CDR3 is TGTGCCTGGACATGGGGGCCTAATGAAAAACTGTTTTTT.

The V and J genes are TRBV28 and TRBJ1-2, with D unclear. The CDR3 contains 12 residues. The germline V gene has CDR1 MDHEN and CDR2 SYDVKM. Trimming took off 4 bases at V and 3 bases at J, with 6 bases between the two ends. CDR3 nucleotide sequence: TGTGCCAGCAGTTCTCTTGACTATGGCTACACCTTC. It yields the protein CASSSLDYGYTF.

The chain joins TRBV7-3 to TRBJ2-3; 10 bases line up with TRBD2. Germline CDR1 is SGHTA and CDR2 is FQGTGA. V dropped 5 bases and J dropped 2; count of bases not matched to a gene: 7. This CDR3 is built from 16 residues. The CDR3 reads CASSPHGTSVTDTQYF. The CDR3 nucleotides read TGTGCCAGCAGCCCCCACGGGACTAGCGTCACAGATACGCAGTATTTT.

This chain uses TRBV6-6 with TRBJ2-7, with 10 bases aligning to TRBD2. Trimming cost V 7 bases and J 5 bases; bases outside gene matches: 5. In germline, CDR1 is MNHNY, CDR2 SVGAGI (reference sequence). This CDR3 region has 13 residues. The CDR3 is CASTLAGVNEQYF. The CDR3, as DNA: TGTGCCAGCACCCTAGCGGGAGTAAACGAGCAGTACTTC.

V gene TRBV5-1 combines with J gene TRBJ1-1; D is unresolved. Between the trimmed V and J ends, which lost 3 bases and 0 bases, there was a span of 6 bases. The CDR3 contains 13 residues. From germline, CDR1 is SGHRS and CDR2 YFSETQ. CDR3 sequence reads: CASSSQVNTEAFF. In DNA form, the CDR3 reads TGCGCCAGCAGCTCGCAGGTGAACACTGAAGCTTTCTTT. Drawing the rest from reference TRBV5-1 and TRBJ1-1, the complete variable domain is KAGVTQTPRYLIKTRGQQVTLSCSPISGHRSVSWYQQTPGQGLQFLFEYFSETQRNKGNFPGRFSGRQFSNSRSEMNVSTLELGDSALYLCASSSQVNTEAFFGQGTRLTVV.

V and J are TRBV19 and TRBJ1-5; D unresolved. The CDR3 sequence is 15 residues long. Germline CDR1 reads LNHDA; CDR2 reads SQIVND (reference sequence). V shed 7 bases and J shed 0 bases, with 13 bases lying between them. DNA for the CDR3: TGTGCCAGTACCACGGTGAGGGTTAGCAATCAGCCCCAGCATTTT. Amino acids: CASTTVRVSNQPQHF.

The chain carries TRBV7-9 and TRBJ1-2; TRBD1 aligns across 9 bases. This CDR3 is built from 15 residues. Germline loops: CDR1 SEHNR, CDR2 FQNEAQ (reference sequence). V dropped 4 bases and J dropped 7; count of bases not matched to a gene: 10. The CDR3 coding sequence is TGTGCCAGCAGCTCGCAGACAGGGGGAGTCTCTGGCTACACCTTC. Its protein product is CASSSQTGGVSGYTF.

With respect to this clone: Other DNA sequences in the same sample also yield this CDR3. The rearrangement links TRBV18 to TRBJ2-5; D may be TRBD1 (6 bases). CDR1 KGHSH and CDR2 LQKENI come from the germline V gene. Trimming took 1 base from V and 5 from J, leaving 8 bases between them. This CDR3 comprises 13 residues. CDR3: CASSPLRGETQYF. The CDR3 nucleotides read TGTGCCAGCTCACCACTTAGGGGGGAGACCCAGTACTTC.

The rearrangement uses TRBV7-2 and TRBJ2-1; 7 bases are shared with TRBD1. This CDR3 has 14 amino acids. The V and J ends lost 4 bases and 4 bases, in that order; junction bases with no gene match: 4. In germline, CDR1 is SGHTA, CDR2 FQGNSA. Here the CDR3 reads CASSSPGQYNEQFF. The CDR3, as DNA: TGTGCCAGCAGCTCGCCGGGACAGTACAATGAGCAGTTCTTC.

This clone appeared once. This chain connects TRBV2 to TRBJ2-1; 10 bases match TRBD2. This CDR3 region has 15 residues. J was trimmed by 5 bases and V by 7 bases; bases with no gene match: 8. Germline V gives CDR1 SNHLY, CDR2 FYNNEI. The CDR3 loop is CASTYSSGGHNEQFF. The CDR3 DNA follows: TGTGCCAGCACTTACTCTAGCGGGGGCCACAATGAGCAGTTCTTC.

The rearrangement joins TRBV18 to TRBJ1-4, with TRBD1 as a possible D gene (5 bases). The CDR3 is 13 amino acids. V was cut by 5 bases and J by 8 bases, with 12 bases left in between. Germline V gene data show CDR1 as KGHSH and CDR2 as LQKENI. As DNA, the CDR3 is TGTGCCAGCTCATCGGGACTCGAAGAAAAACTGTTTTTT. Its protein is CASSSGLEEKLFF.